This entry features one T cell receptor beta chain sequence. A read error may produce the germline difference seen at one junction end. This specimen belongs to a study of blood T cells in healthy people across ages. PCR was performed a second time for about 7 to 12 cycles using a sample-barcoded 5' primer and a J-beta primer mix. There were at least 3 million CDR3-containing paired-end reads obtained from each sample. A single record per CDR3 protein comes from TCRdb applying MiXCR to the 5' RACE reads. Of approximately 2,000,000 distinct CDR3 sequences listed, 35% to 50% were seen once; the top ten hold 23%. Germline-derived CDR1 and CDR2 are SGHTA and FQGTGA. The CDR3 loop spans 13 amino acids. The study recruited healthy Caucasian donors from Russia who were aged roughly 6 to 95. Isolating PBMCs gave at least 6.5 million of these cells per sample. Extractions gave at least 5.5 micrograms of total RNA per sample.

The sequence was obtained from a human donor in good health. The chain recombines TRBV7-3 with TRBJ2-5; 7 positions match TRBD1. The sequencing sample was made of blood. The CDR3 here is CASSVTGDNEQYF. In DNA, the CDR3 is TGTGCCAGCAGCGTAACAGGGGACAATGAGCAGTACTTC.